A single sample gave rise to the 9 T cell receptor beta chains below, sequenced in a study of Ad26.COV2.S vaccination and SARS-CoV-2 variants. Only in-frame clones appear in the TCRdb table, and some are missing; sequencing was by immunoSEQ multiplex PCR. The table lists around 450,000 clones, roughly nine tenths of them singletons. The treatment here: 19 received Ad26.COV2.S at low or high dose, single or two shots; 5 received placebo; per-sample allocation not given. Collection of the samples took place on day 63 after the first injection of vaccine or placebo. The sample in question was peripheral blood, obtained in a trial of Ad26.COV2.S vaccine versus placebo. The source of these receptors is a person between 18 and 59 years old who received the Ad26.COV2.S COVID-19 vaccine or a placebo.

The chain couples TRBV9 to TRBJ2-2; 11 nucleotides match TRBD2. The CDR3 covers 16 residues. The V segment lost 0 bases and the J segment 7 bases; nucleotides outside the gene matches: 5. The germline gives CDR1 SGDLS, CDR2 YYNGEE. The CDR3 nucleotides are TGTGCCAGCAGCGTAGTCCCTAGCGGGGGGCACGGGGAGCTGTTTTTT. The encoded protein is CASSVVPSGGHGELFF.

This chain joins TRBV6-9 and TRBJ2-7; no clear D. This CDR3 has 14 amino acids. Trimming left V 11 bases short and J 0 bases short, with 17 bases between. Germline CDR1 MNHGY, CDR2 SVAAGI. The CDR3 is CAEAGRASSYEQYF. The CDR3 coding sequence is TGTGCCGAGGCCGGCCGGGCGAGCTCCTACGAGCAGTACTTC.

The CDR3 loop reads CASSLPNEKLFF. DNA for the CDR3: TGTGCCAGCAGCCTGCCTAATGAAAAACTGTTTTTT. The chain couples TRBV5-4 to TRBJ1-4, with D hard to call. This CDR3 comprises 12 residues. Germline CDR1 is SGHNT and CDR2 is YYREEE (reference sequence). The germline V and J ends were trimmed by 4 bases and 3 bases, with 4 bases remaining between them.

J is TRBJ1-5 and V is TRBV2; TRBD1 agrees at 8 bases. This CDR3 comprises 14 residues. Trimming at V came to 6 bases and at J to 9 bases, leaving 10 bases not matched to a gene. Germline V gene lookup returns CDR1 SNHLY and CDR2 FYNNEI. DNA for the CDR3: TGTGCCAGCAGAGCCGACAGGGGAGCCGGGCCCCAGCATTTT. As protein: CASRADRGAGPQHF.

The chain recombines TRBV28 with TRBJ1-1; TRBD1 matches 7 bases. J gave up 0 bases and V 0 bases, and 10 bases lay outside the gene matches. There are 18 residues in the CDR3. Germline lookup yields CDR1 MDHEN and CDR2 SYDVKM. CDR3 residues: CASSLCPQGVDLNTEAFF. The CDR3 DNA sequence: TGTGCCAGCAGTTTATGCCCCCAGGGGGTGGATCTGAACACTGAAGCTTTCTTT.

The V and J genes are TRBV7-2 and TRBJ1-4; tentative D call: TRBD1 (5 bases). V was clipped by 0 bases and J by 6 bases, with 17 bases between them. There are 17 residues in the CDR3. Germline values: CDR1 SGHTA, CDR2 FQGNSA. CDR3 region: CASSLARLRQGDEKLFF. In nucleotides, the CDR3 is TGTGCCAGCAGCTTAGCCCGTCTTCGGCAGGGAGATGAAAAACTGTTTTTT.

The chain joins TRBV7-3 to TRBJ2-3; no definite D call. V was trimmed by 0 bases and J by 0 bases, leaving 7 bases between them. Germline lookup yields CDR1 SGHTA and CDR2 FQGTGA. The CDR3 is 15 amino acids. This chain's CDR3 is CASSLTASSTDTQYF. The CDR3 nucleotides are TGTGCCAGCAGCTTAACGGCCTCTAGCACAGATACGCAGTATTTT.

The genes are TRBV7-9 and TRBJ2-5; TRBD2 might be the D (7 bases). The V gene's germline CDR1 is SEHNR and CDR2 FQNEAQ (reference sequence). Between the trimmed V and J ends, which lost 1 base and 5 bases, there was a span of 14 bases. This CDR3 is built from 15 residues. The DNA for the CDR3 is TGTGCCAGCAGCTTAGAAGGGGGAGGGTATGAGACCCAGTACTTC. Amino acids: CASSLEGGGYETQYF.

The chain employs TRBV20-1 and TRBJ1-1; D not resolved. The CDR3 extends over 11 amino acids. The germline gives CDR1 DFQATT, CDR2 SNEGSKA (reference sequence). V was pared by 3 bases and J by 5 bases, with 7 bases between. The CDR3 spells CSASRLTEAFF. In DNA, the CDR3 is TGCAGTGCTAGCCGGCTTACTGAAGCTTTCTTT.